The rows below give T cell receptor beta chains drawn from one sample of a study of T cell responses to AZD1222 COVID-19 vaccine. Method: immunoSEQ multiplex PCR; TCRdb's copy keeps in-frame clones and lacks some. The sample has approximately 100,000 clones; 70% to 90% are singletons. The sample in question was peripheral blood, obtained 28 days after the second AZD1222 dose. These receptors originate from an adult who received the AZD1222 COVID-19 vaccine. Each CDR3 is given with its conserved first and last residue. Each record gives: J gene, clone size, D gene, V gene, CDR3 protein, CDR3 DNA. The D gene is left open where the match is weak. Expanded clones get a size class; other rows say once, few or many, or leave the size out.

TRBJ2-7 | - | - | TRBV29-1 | CSGWDPAGEQYF | TGCAGCGGGTGGGACCCCGCGGGGGAGCAGTACTTC
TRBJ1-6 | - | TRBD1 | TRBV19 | CASSSGTEISPLHF | TGTGCCAGTAGTTCCGGGACAGAAATTTCACCCCTCCACTTT
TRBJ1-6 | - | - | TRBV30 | CAWTGTGFGSPLHF | TGTGCCTGGACTGGGACGGGTTTTGGGTCACCCCTCCACTTT
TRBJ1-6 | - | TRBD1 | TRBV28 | CASSPRGQANSPLHF | TGTGCCAGCAGTCCCAGGGGACAGGCTAATTCACCCCTCCACTTT
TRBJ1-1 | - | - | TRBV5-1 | CASSLGENTEAFF | TGCGCCAGCAGCCTGGGGGAAAACACTGAAGCTTTCTTT
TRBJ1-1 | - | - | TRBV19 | CASSIISARSSEAFF | TGTGCCAGTAGTATAATTTCAGCCAGGAGCTCTGAAGCTTTCTTT
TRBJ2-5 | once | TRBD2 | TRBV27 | CASRRGTSEQETQYF | TGTGCCAGCAGACGAGGGACTAGCGAGCAAGAGACCCAGTACTTC
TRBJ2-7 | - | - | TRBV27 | CASGQLTAYEQYF | TGTGCCAGCGGCCAACTAACCGCTTACGAGCAGTACTTC
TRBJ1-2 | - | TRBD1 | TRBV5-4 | CASSSALRDRDYGGYGYTF | TGTGCCAGCAGCTCCGCGCTCCGGGACAGGGACTACGGAGGCTATGGCTACACCTTC
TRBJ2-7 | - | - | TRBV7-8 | CASSLAGVGYEQYF | TGTGCCAGCAGCCTTGCTGGGGTCGGCTACGAGCAGTACTTC
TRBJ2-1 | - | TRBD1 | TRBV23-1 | CASTPRGTGHPNEQFF | TGCGCCAGCACCCCAAGAGGGACAGGTCATCCGAATGAGCAGTTCTTC
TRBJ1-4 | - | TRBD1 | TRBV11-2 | CASSPGQAEKLFF | TGTGCCAGCAGCCCGGGACAGGCGGAAAAACTGTTTTTT
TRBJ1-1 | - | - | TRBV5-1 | CASSPPARGMNTEAFF | TGCGCCAGCAGCCCCCCGGCTCGAGGAATGAACACTGAAGCTTTCTTT
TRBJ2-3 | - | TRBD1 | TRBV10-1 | CASRGTGTTDTQYF | TGCGCCAGCCGTGGGACAGGGACAACAGATACGCAGTATTTT
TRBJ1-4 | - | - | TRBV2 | CASSKQGGSEKLFF | TGTGCCAGCAGCAAACAGGGTGGTAGCGAAAAACTGTTTTTT
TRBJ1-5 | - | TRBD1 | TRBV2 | CASRTGTGGQPQHF | TGTGCCAGCAGAACCGGGACAGGCGGCCAGCCCCAGCATTTT
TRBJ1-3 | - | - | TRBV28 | CASTPRGGISGNTIYF | TGTGCCAGCACTCCGAGGGGGGGAATCTCTGGAAACACCATATATTTT
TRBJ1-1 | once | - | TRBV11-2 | CASSLNVLDTEAFF | TGTGCCAGCAGCTTAAACGTTCTGGACACTGAAGCTTTCTTT
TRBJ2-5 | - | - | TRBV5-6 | CASSLPGSTTQYF | TGTGCCAGCAGCTTGCCAGGCTCGACGACCCAGTACTTC
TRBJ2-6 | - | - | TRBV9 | CASSAYELSGANVLTF | TGTGCCAGCAGCGCCTACGAACTCTCTGGGGCCAACGTCCTGACTTTC
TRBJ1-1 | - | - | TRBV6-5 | CASRPTGSRTEAFF | TGTGCCAGCAGACCCACAGGGTCCCGCACTGAAGCTTTCTTT
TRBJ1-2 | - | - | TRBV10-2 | CASKPLTDPTEGYTF | TGCGCCAGCAAACCTCTGACGGATCCCACGGAAGGCTACACCTTC
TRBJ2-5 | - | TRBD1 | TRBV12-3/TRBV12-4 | CASTGTGQETQYF | TGTGCCAGCACCGGGACAGGTCAAGAGACCCAGTACTTC
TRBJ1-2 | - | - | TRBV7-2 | CASSPTGTYGYTF | TGTGCCAGCAGCCCAACAGGGACCTATGGCTACACCTTC
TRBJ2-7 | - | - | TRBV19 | CASSTTVNSYEQYF | TGTGCCAGTAGTACGACAGTGAACTCCTACGAGCAGTACTTC
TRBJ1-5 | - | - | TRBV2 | CASDKIGQPQHF | TGTGCCAGCGACAAAATTGGTCAGCCCCAGCATTTT
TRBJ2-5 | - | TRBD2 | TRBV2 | CASSEARLAGAGYQETQYF | TGTGCCAGCAGTGAAGCGCGGCTAGCGGGGGCCGGGTACCAAGAGACCCAGTACTTC
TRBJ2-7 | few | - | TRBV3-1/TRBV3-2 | CASSTWANEQYF | TGTGCCAGCAGTACGTGGGCAAACGAGCAGTACTTC
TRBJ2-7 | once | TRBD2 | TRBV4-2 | CASSQHLAGNYEQYF | TGTGCCAGCAGCCAACATCTAGCGGGCAACTACGAGCAGTACTTC
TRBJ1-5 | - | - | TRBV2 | CASSVLSGGNQPQHF | TGTGCCAGCAGTGTTCTATCGGGGGGCAATCAGCCCCAGCATTTT